This TCR beta chain was recorded in a study of PD-1 blockade in classical Hodgkin lymphoma. On this clone: Its specificity is not known.

Clones were sequenced by immunoSEQ multiplex PCR, and TCRdb holds only the in-frame ones, with some missing. The sample includes 29,000 or so clones, 71% of them seen just once. Every one of the patients relapsed after autologous stem cell transplantation (brentuximab vedotin exposure was variable). The study's findings and limits: What caused the repertoire differences, perhaps disease activity or prior therapy, remains undefined. The study found complete responders had baseline diversity similar to newly diagnosed patients.

This sequence originates from a human donor with classical Hodgkin lymphoma. The sequencing here drew on peripheral blood mononuclear cells (PBMCs), taken before the second cycle of nivolumab.

CDR3 coding DNA: TGTGCCAGCAGCTCAAACTTTTTCGTAGTTCGTGACAACAATGAGCAGTTCTTC. This gives the protein CASSSNFFVVRDNNEQFF. This rearrangement joins TRBV7-9 to TRBJ2-1; D is undetermined. CDR1 SEHNR and CDR2 FQNEAQ come from the germline V gene (reference sequence). Trimming pared 4 bases from V and 5 bases from J, leaving 24 bases between. This CDR3 has 18 residues.